This TCR beta chain originates from a study of blood T cells in healthy people across ages. A remark on this clonotype: What it recognizes is unknown.

Overall study findings and caveats: Conclusively comparing naive with antigen-experienced cells was impossible with unsorted PBMCs. Not knowing donor CMV status may have confounded expanded clonotype changes.

Next came a second PCR, run for about 6 to 11 cycles, which used a sample-barcoded 5' primer along with a J-beta primer mix. No fewer than 3 million CDR3-containing paired-end reads came from each sample. TCRdb processed the 5' RACE reads anew with MiXCR; each CDR3 protein has one entry. The sample lists about 1.8 million distinct CDR3 sequences; 49% were seen once. Germline CDR1 MGHDK, CDR2 SYGVNS. CDR3 length equals 16 residues. J gave up 0 bases and V 3 bases, and 5 bases lay outside the gene matches. Every donor contributed about 10 milliliters of peripheral blood by blood draw. The sequencing sample was made of blood. The source is a woman in her forties in good health. The genes are TRBV25-1 and TRBJ1-5; TRBD1 matches at 7 bases. The CDR3 protein is CASSEDQGDSNQPQHF. In DNA, the CDR3 is TGTGCCAGCAGTGAGGACCAGGGGGATAGCAATCAGCCCCAGCATTTT.